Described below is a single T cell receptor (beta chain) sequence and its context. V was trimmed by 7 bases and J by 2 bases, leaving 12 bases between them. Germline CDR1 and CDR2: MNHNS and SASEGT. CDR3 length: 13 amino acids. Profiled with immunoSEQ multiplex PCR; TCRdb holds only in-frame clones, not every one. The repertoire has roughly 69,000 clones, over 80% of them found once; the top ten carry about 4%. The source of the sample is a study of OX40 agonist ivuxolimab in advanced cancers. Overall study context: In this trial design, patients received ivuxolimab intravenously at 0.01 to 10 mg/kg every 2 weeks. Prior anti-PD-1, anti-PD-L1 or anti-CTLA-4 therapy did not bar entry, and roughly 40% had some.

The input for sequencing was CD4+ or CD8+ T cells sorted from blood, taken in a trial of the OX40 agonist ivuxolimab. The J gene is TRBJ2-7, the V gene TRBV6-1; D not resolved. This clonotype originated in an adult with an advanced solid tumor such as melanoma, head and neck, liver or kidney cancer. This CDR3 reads CASKRNYTYEQYV. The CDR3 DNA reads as TGTGCCAGCAAGAGGAACTACACCTACGAGCAGTACGTC.